The entry below describes one TCR beta chain. This sample is part of a study of blood T cell repertoires in COVID-19. Between the trimmed V and J ends, which lost 10 bases and 0 bases, there was a span of 13 bases. The CDR3 sequence is 14 residues long. Per the germline V gene, CDR1 is SNHLY and CDR2 is FYNNEI. Sequenced by immunoSEQ multiplex PCR; TCRdb stores in-frame clones only, minus some. The data contain about 190,000 clones, approximately 86% of them singletons. The sample taken for sequencing was peripheral blood. This receptor was identified in a man under 40 with acute or convalescent COVID-19. The V and J genes are TRBV2 and TRBJ2-1, with D tentatively TRBD2 (5 bases). Here the CDR3 DNA reads TGTGCCACCACGGACTTAGCCTCCTACAATGAGCAGTTCTTC. This translates into CATTDLASYNEQFF.